This record covers a single T cell receptor beta chain. CDR1 SGHDN and CDR2 FVKESK come from the germline V gene. This CDR3 has 17 residues. The trim removed 0 bases at V and 3 bases at J, leaving 8 bases unmatched. The data originate from a study of blood T cell repertoires in COVID-19. At the level of the study: PBMCs, B-cell-depleted T cells, or T cells provided the cDNA or gDNA that made up the material.

Generated by immunoSEQ multiplex PCR, the TCRdb table keeps only in-frame clones and is missing some. This sample yields approximately 90,000 clones, of which around 86% are seen a single time; around 4.5% belongs to the top ten. The sequenced sample was peripheral blood. The TCR was taken from a woman aged 80 or over with acute or convalescent COVID-19. V is TRBV14 and J is TRBJ2-7; 10 bases line up with TRBD1. The CDR3 loop reads CASSQDTHRDRGYEQYF. In DNA, the CDR3 is TGTGCCAGCAGCCAAGATACCCACCGGGACAGGGGCTACGAGCAGTACTTC.